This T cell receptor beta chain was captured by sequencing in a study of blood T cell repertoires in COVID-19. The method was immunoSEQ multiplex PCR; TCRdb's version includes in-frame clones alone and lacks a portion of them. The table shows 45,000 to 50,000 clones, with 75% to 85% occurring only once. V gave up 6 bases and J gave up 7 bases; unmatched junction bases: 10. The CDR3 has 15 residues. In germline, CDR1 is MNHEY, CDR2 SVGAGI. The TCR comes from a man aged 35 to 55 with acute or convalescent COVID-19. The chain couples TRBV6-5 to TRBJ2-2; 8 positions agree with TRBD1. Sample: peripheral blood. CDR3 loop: CASRIDRGRIGELFF. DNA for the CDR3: TGTGCCAGCAGAATCGACAGGGGACGGATCGGGGAGCTGTTTTTT.